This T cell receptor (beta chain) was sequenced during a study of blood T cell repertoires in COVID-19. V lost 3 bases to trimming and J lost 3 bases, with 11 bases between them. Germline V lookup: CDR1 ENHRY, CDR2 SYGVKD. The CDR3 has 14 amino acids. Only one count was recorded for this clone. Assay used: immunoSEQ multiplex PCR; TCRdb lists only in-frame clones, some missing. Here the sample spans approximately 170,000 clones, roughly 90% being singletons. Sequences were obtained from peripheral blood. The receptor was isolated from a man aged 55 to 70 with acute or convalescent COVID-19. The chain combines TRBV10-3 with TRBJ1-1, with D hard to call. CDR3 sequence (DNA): TGTGCCATCAGTGACGAGGGTTTGGACACTGAAGCTTTCTTT. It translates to CAISDEGLDTEAFF.